What follows are 8 T cell receptor beta chains derived from one specimen sequenced in a study of Graves' ophthalmopathy and Graves' hyperthyroidism. As the template, RNA transcripts were used to amplify TCR beta CDR3 regions. RT-PCR with HTBI primers came first, then second-round multiplex PCR. TCRdb ran MiXCR on the multiplex PCR reads and lists one entry per CDR3 protein. Counted here are about 620,000 distinct CDR3 sequences, 22% occurring once; the ten biggest clones make up about 6.6%. Sequenced: peripheral blood. These receptors all come from a woman aged 18-30 years with stable Graves' hyperthyroidism. Some clones in this sample may be carry-over from other donors' samples.

The CDR3 loop reads CASSSRGDTLIYGYTF. CDR3 nucleotide sequence: TGTGCCAGCAGTTCCCGAGGGGATACCCTCATCTATGGCTACACCTTC. The V gene is TRBV12-3 or TRBV12-4, the J gene TRBJ1-2; D might be TRBD1 (5 bases). CDR3 length equals 16 residues. Trimming took off 4 bases at V and 4 bases at J, with 19 bases between the two ends.

In its sample, this clonotype was seen many times. The J gene is TRBJ1-6, the V gene TRBV7-9, with TRBD1 matching over 10 bases. Germline CDR1 reads SEHNR; CDR2 reads FQNEAQ (reference sequence). The CDR3 is made up of 14 amino acids. V gave up 6 bases and J gave up 10 bases; unmatched junction bases: 6. CDR3 sequence reads: CASSPDRGQSPLHF. CDR3 bases: TGTGCCAGCAGTCCAGACAGGGGGCAATCACCCCTCCACTTT.

This clonotype was counted between two and nine times. J is TRBJ2-7 and V is TRBV3-1, with D unresolved. CDR3 length: 16 residues. Germline CDR1 reads LGHDT; CDR2 reads YNNKEL (reference sequence). Trimming left V 4 bases short and J 3 bases short, with 19 bases between. CDR3 in DNA: TGTGCCAGCAGCCCGGCTGGTCCTACCCCGAACTACGAGCAGTACTTC. Protein product: CASSPAGPTPNYEQYF.

The V and J genes are TRBV4-2 and TRBJ2-7, with 7 bases fitting TRBD2. The length of the CDR3 is 15 residues. Germline V gene sequence: CDR1 LGHNA, CDR2 YNFKEQ. The J segment lost 5 bases and the V segment lost 4 bases, leaving 11 bases of the junction unmatched. CDR3 sequence (DNA): TGTGCCAGCAGCCGGGCTGGGCCTAGCGGCCACGAGCAGTACTTC. This codes for CASSRAGPSGHEQYF.

The genes are TRBV6-1 and TRBJ1-5; D perhaps matches TRBD1 (6 bases). CDR3 length: 15 residues. V was pared by 3 bases and J by 1 base, with 10 bases between. Per germline, CDR1 MNHNS and CDR2 SASEGT. The CDR3: CASSDTQGSNQPQHF. The CDR3 DNA reads TGTGCCAGCAGTGATACACAGGGAAGCAATCAGCCCCAGCATTTT.

This clonotype was recorded at least ten times. The rearrangement uses TRBV10-3 and TRBJ2-7; a possible D gene is TRBD2 (6 bases). Germline CDR1 ENHRY, CDR2 SYGVKD. The CDR3 sequence is 13 residues long. The V end lost 3 bases, the J end lost 5 bases, and 11 bases lay between the germline ends. This chain's CDR3 is CAISDGGDDEQYF. CDR3 sequence (DNA): TGTGCCATCAGTGATGGAGGGGACGACGAGCAGTACTTC.

This clonotype has ten or more counts. J is TRBJ2-7 and V is TRBV30; D may be TRBD1 or TRBD2 (5 bases each). Germline V lookup: CDR1 GTSNPN, CDR2 SVGIG (reference sequence). This CDR3 has 15 amino acids. Deletions cut 3 bases from V and 5 bases from J, with 20 bases between. The DNA of the CDR3 is TGTGCCTGGAGCCCTTCCTCCCGAGGGGTCCACGAGCAGTACTTC. The encoded protein is CAWSPSSRGVHEQYF.

The chain has TRBV29-1 and TRBJ1-2, with 7 bases matching TRBD1. The J segment lost 8 bases and the V segment lost 6 bases, leaving 15 bases of the junction unmatched. Germline CDR1 reads SQVTM; CDR2 reads ANQGSEA. CDR3 length: 14 residues. CDR3 nucleotides: TGCAGCGTGCCCTGGGCAGGGGGATTTGACGGCTACACCTTC. This translates into CSVPWAGGFDGYTF.